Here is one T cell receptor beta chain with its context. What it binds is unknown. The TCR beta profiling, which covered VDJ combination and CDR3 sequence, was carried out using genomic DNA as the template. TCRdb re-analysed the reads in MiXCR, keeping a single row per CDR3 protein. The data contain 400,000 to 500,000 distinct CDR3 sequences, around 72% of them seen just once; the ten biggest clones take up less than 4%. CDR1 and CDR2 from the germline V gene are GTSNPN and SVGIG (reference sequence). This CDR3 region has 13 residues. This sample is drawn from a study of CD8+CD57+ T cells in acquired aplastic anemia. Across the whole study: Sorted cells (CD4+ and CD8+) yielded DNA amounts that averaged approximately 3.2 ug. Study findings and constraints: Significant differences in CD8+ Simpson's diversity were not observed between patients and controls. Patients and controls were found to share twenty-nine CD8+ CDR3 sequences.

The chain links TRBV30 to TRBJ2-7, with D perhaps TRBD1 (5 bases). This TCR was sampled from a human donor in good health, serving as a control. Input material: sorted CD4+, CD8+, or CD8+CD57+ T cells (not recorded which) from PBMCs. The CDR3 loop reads CDIGHTGSYEQYF. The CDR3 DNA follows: TGTGACATTGGACACACGGGCTCCTACGAGCAGTACTTC.